These 14 T cell receptor beta chains originate from one sample sequenced in a study of cytomegalovirus exposure and HLA in healthy donors. The method was immunoSEQ multiplex PCR; TCRdb's version includes in-frame clones alone and lacks a portion of them. In the table there are some 160,000 clones, approximately 90% of which are singletons. Sequenced sample: PBMCs. These receptors were collected from a man in his late teens or twenties in good health and CMV-seronegative.

In nucleotides, the CDR3 is TGTGCCATCAGTGAACAGGAGAGCAATCAGCCCCAGCATTTT. Its protein is CAISEQESNQPQHF. The chain joins TRBV10-3 to TRBJ1-5; weak D call: TRBD1 (5 bases). Trimming removed 3 bases at V and 1 base at J, with 7 bases between. CDR3 size: 14 residues. Germline values: CDR1 ENHRY, CDR2 SYGVKD.

The gene calls are TRBV11-2 and TRBJ2-7, with 11 bases identical to TRBD2. The CDR3 extends over 15 amino acids. With 5 bases clipped from V and 4 bases from J, the junction kept 7 bases outside the gene matches. Germline CDR1 reads SGHAT; CDR2 reads FQNNGV. The CDR3 DNA reads TGTGCCAGCAGCGCTTCAACTAGCGGGAGTTACGAGCAGTACTTC. Translating gives CASSASTSGSYEQYF.

This clone was seen only once. J is TRBJ1-1 and V is TRBV11-2; D ambiguous. V gave up 3 bases and J gave up 4 bases, with 9 bases separating them. CDR3 length: 13 amino acids. From germline, CDR1 is SGHAT and CDR2 FQNNGV. CDR3 in DNA: TGTGCCAGCAGCTTTATAGAATCCACTGAAGCTTTCTTT. It specifies CASSFIESTEAFF. Using reference TRBV11-2 and TRBJ1-1 for the parts outside the CDR3, the full variable domain is EAGVAQSPRYKIIEKRQSVAFWCNPISGHATLYWYQQILGQGPKLLIQFQNNGVVDDSQLPKDRFSAERLKGVDSTLKIQPAKLEDSAVYLCASSFIESTEAFFGQGTRLTVV.

The genes are TRBV19 and TRBJ1-1; the D is unclear. Looked up from germline, CDR1 is LNHDA and CDR2 is SQIVND (reference sequence). CDR3 length: 13 amino acids. V was trimmed by 6 bases and J by 8 bases, leaving 16 bases between them. CDR3 in DNA: TGTGCCAGTAGACAATCATTTCGGAGAGAAGCTTTCTTT. Protein product: CASRQSFRREAFF.

This chain uses TRBV7-8 with TRBJ2-6; 11 bases map to TRBD1. The CDR3 consists of 19 residues. V trimming: 5 bases; J trimming: 4 bases; junction bases outside the gene matches: 13. In germline, CDR1 is SGHVS, CDR2 FQNEAQ. The CDR3 region has the DNA TGTGCCAGCAGCCCGCGGGACAGGGGGTTCCTGGCCGGGGCCAACGTCCTGACTTTC. Translating it yields CASSPRDRGFLAGANVLTF.

J is TRBJ2-4 and V is TRBV5-1; D unresolved. The CDR3 spans 17 residues. Germline CDR1 and CDR2: SGHRS and YFSETQ. Trimming pared 0 bases from V and 0 bases from J, leaving 13 bases between. The CDR3 spells CASSLGAATLAKNIQYF. The DNA for the CDR3 is TGCGCCAGCAGCTTGGGGGCAGCTACTCTAGCCAAAAACATTCAGTACTTC.

This chain connects TRBV2 to TRBJ2-7, with 7 bases matching TRBD1. Germline V gene sequence: CDR1 SNHLY, CDR2 FYNNEI. The V segment lost 7 bases and the J segment 2 bases; nucleotides outside the gene matches: 8. The CDR3 length is 14 residues. The CDR3 region has the DNA TGTGCCAGCACCCTCGGCAGGGGGACCTACGAGCAGTACTTC. Protein product: CASTLGRGTYEQYF.

CDR3 residues: CASSKISGGGTDTQYF. In nucleotides, the CDR3 is TGTGCCAGTAGCAAGATTAGCGGGGGGGGCACAGATACGCAGTATTTT. The gene calls are TRBV19 and TRBJ2-3; 11 nucleotides line up with TRBD2. The CDR3 runs 16 residues. Germline CDR1 reads LNHDA; CDR2 reads SQIVND (reference sequence). Trimming at V came to 6 bases and at J to 1 base, leaving 6 bases not matched to a gene.

This sequence joins TRBV5-1 and TRBJ2-1, with TRBD2 matching over 14 bases. The CDR3 spans 18 residues. V shed 4 bases, J shed 8 bases, and the junction held 14 bases outside the gene matches. The V gene's germline CDR1 is SGHRS and CDR2 YFSETQ. This chain's CDR3 is CASSPLPVTSGRAYEQFF. The DNA for the CDR3 is TGCGCCAGCAGCCCACTTCCAGTGACTAGCGGGAGGGCCTATGAGCAGTTCTTC. Variable domain in full (rest from reference TRBV5-1 and TRBJ2-1): KAGVTQTPRYLIKTRGQQVTLSCSPISGHRSVSWYQQTPGQGLQFLFEYFSETQRNKGNFPGRFSGRQFSNSRSEMNVSTLELGDSALYLCASSPLPVTSGRAYEQFFGPGTRLTVL.

This clone was seen only a few times. The chain employs TRBV18 and TRBJ2-7; D is unresolved. Between the trimmed V and J ends, which lost 5 bases and 7 bases, there was a span of 15 bases. The CDR3 sequence is 13 residues long. CDR1 KGHSH and CDR2 LQKENI come from the germline V gene. The CDR3 loop is CASSEGVTREQYF. CDR3 DNA sequence: TGTGCCAGCTCAGAAGGCGTAACGAGGGAGCAGTACTTC.

The chain recombines TRBV18 with TRBJ2-7, with 11 bases matching TRBD1. The length of the CDR3 is 14 residues. The V gene end was trimmed by 3 bases and the J gene end by 6 bases; junction bases not matched to a gene: 4. Germline assignment: CDR1 KGHSH and CDR2 LQKENI. The CDR3 protein is CASSPDRGQGEQYF. Here the CDR3 DNA reads TGTGCCAGCTCACCGGACAGGGGGCAAGGCGAGCAGTACTTC.

The CDR3 bases are TGTGCCACCGAACAGCCGGCAACTAATGAAAAACTGTTTTTT. This encodes CATEQPATNEKLFF. The V gene is TRBV6-1, the J gene TRBJ1-4, with D hard to call. Trimming took 10 bases from V and 0 from J, leaving 12 bases between them. Germline CDR1 MNHNS, CDR2 SASEGT. The CDR3 consists of 14 residues.

The chain is built from TRBV6-1 and TRBJ1-2; tentatively, D is TRBD1 (5 bases). Germline V lookup: CDR1 MNHNS, CDR2 SASEGT. The ends were cut back, 6 bases at V and 4 bases at J, with 15 bases in the middle. This CDR3 has 14 residues. In DNA, the CDR3 is TGTGCCAGCAGCATTTCCGGGGGGGGCTATGGCTACACCTTC. Translation: CASSISGGGYGYTF.

V gene TRBV5-4 combines with J gene TRBJ1-2, with 8 bases identical to TRBD1. The CDR3 has 14 residues. Germline V gene lookup returns CDR1 SGHNT and CDR2 YYREEE (reference sequence). The junction had 6 bases not matched to a gene; V was cut back by 4 bases and J by 4 bases. The CDR3 DNA reads TGTGCCAGCAGCCCAGAAACAGGGGGCTATGGCTACACCTTC. Its translation: CASSPETGGYGYTF.